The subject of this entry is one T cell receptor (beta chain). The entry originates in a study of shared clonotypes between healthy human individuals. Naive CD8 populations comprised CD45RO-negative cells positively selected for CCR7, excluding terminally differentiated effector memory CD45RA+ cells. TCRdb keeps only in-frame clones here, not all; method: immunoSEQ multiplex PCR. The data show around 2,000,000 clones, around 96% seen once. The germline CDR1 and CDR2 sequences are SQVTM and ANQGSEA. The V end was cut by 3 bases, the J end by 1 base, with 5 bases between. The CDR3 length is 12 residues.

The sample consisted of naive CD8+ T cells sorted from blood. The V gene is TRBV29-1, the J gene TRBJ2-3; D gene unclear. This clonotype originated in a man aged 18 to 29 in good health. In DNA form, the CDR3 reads TGCAGCGTTGACGAGGGCACAGATACGCAGTATTTT. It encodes CSVDEGTDTQYF.